This is a list of T cell receptor beta chains from one sample in a study of blood T cells in healthy people across ages. TCRdb passed the 5' RACE reads through MiXCR, listing each CDR3 protein once. This table has about 1.6 million distinct CDR3 sequences, roughly 30% appearing once. Material: blood. These TCRs come from a woman aged 25-40 years in good health. Each CDR3 is given with its conserved first and last residue. The order of the fields is J gene, clone size, D gene, V gene, CDR3 DNA, CDR3 protein. The D gene is left open where the match is weak. The listing skips clone size in some rows; elsewhere it reads once, few, many or a size class.

J gene: TRBJ2-7; clone size: many; D gene: TRBD2; V gene: TRBV4-2; CDR3 DNA: TGTGCCAGCAGCCAAGACGGCGCCGGGAGGCCTTACGAGCAGTACTTC; CDR3 protein: CASSQDGAGRPYEQYF
J gene: TRBJ2-7; clone size: NA; D gene: NA; V gene: TRBV7-2; CDR3 DNA: TGTGCCAGCAGCTTAGTATGGGGATCGGCACAAGAGCCCCAGTACTTC; CDR3 protein: CASSLVWGSAQEPQYF
J gene: TRBJ2-1; clone size: many; D gene: TRBD2; V gene: TRBV12-3/TRBV12-4; CDR3 DNA: TGTGCCAGCAGCCCCATCGGGGGGAGAGGTGAGCAGTTCTTC; CDR3 protein: CASSPIGGRGEQFF
J gene: TRBJ2-1; clone size: few; D gene: NA; V gene: TRBV18; CDR3 DNA: TGTGCCAGCTCACCAAGGACTCCCAGCCACAACAATGAGCAGTTCTTC; CDR3 protein: CASSPRTPSHNNEQFF
J gene: TRBJ2-7; clone size: NA; D gene: NA; V gene: TRBV9; CDR3 DNA: TGTGCCAGCAGCGTACATTGGCTCCCCCAGATGAACGAGCAGTACTTC; CDR3 protein: CASSVHWLPQMNEQYF
J gene: TRBJ2-3; clone size: NA; D gene: TRBD1; V gene: TRBV12-3/TRBV12-4; CDR3 DNA: TGTGCCGGCAGCCGGGACAGGGGGCGAACCCTACCCACAGATACGCAGTATTTT; CDR3 protein: CAGSRDRGRTLPTDTQYF
J gene: TRBJ2-1; clone size: few; D gene: TRBD2; V gene: TRBV5-1; CDR3 DNA: TGCGCCAGCAGCGGCTTTAGCGGGGTCGATGAGCAGTTCTTC; CDR3 protein: CASSGFSGVDEQFF
J gene: TRBJ2-5; clone size: NA; D gene: NA; V gene: TRBV29-1; CDR3 DNA: TGCAGCATTGTAGTAAGTGGGGAGCAGTACTTC; CDR3 protein: CSIVVSGEQYF
J gene: TRBJ2-1; clone size: once; D gene: TRBD2; V gene: TRBV10-3; CDR3 DNA: TGTGCCATCAGTCTAGCGGACAATGAGCAGTTCTTC; CDR3 protein: CAISLADNEQFF
J gene: TRBJ2-7; clone size: many; D gene: NA; V gene: TRBV20-1; CDR3 DNA: TGCAGTGCTAGCTGGGACGGGACCTGGGGGGAGCAGTACTTC; CDR3 protein: CSASWDGTWGEQYF
J gene: TRBJ2-1; clone size: NA; D gene: TRBD2; V gene: TRBV27; CDR3 DNA: TGTGCCAGCACCTTGGGGACTAGCGGGAGCGATGAGCAGTTCTTC; CDR3 protein: CASTLGTSGSDEQFF
J gene: TRBJ2-3; clone size: NA; D gene: TRBD2; V gene: TRBV4-1; CDR3 DNA: TGCGCCAGCAGGCTAGCGGAGAAAAGCACAGATGCGCAGTATTTT; CDR3 protein: CASRLAEKSTDAQYF
J gene: TRBJ2-7; clone size: NA; D gene: NA; V gene: TRBV5-1; CDR3 DNA: TGCGCCAGCAGCTTGCGGTGGGGTAGCGACGAGCAGTACTTC; CDR3 protein: CASSLRWGSDEQYF
J gene: TRBJ2-3; clone size: NA; D gene: NA; V gene: TRBV11-2; CDR3 DNA: TGTGCCAGCAGCTTAGTGGTGGGTCTAAGCACAGATATGCAGTATTTT; CDR3 protein: CASSLVVGLSTDMQYF
J gene: TRBJ1-5; clone size: few; D gene: NA; V gene: TRBV20-1; CDR3 DNA: TGCAGTGCTAGTAATCGGCGGGACAATCAGCCCCAGCATTTT; CDR3 protein: CSASNRRDNQPQHF
J gene: TRBJ1-2; clone size: few; D gene: TRBD1; V gene: TRBV20-1; CDR3 DNA: TGCAGTGCTTGGACAGGGGGCTCGTATGGCTACACCTTC; CDR3 protein: CSAWTGGSYGYTF
J gene: TRBJ1-1; clone size: NA; D gene: NA; V gene: TRBV7-9; CDR3 DNA: TGTGCCAGCGAGTTTTTGAACACTGAAGCTTTCTTT; CDR3 protein: CASEFLNTEAFF
J gene: TRBJ2-5; clone size: once; D gene: TRBD2; V gene: TRBV5-1; CDR3 DNA: TGCGCCAGCAGCTTGGCCTCTAGCGGGGTTGGGACCCAGTACTTC; CDR3 protein: CASSLASSGVGTQYF
J gene: TRBJ2-3; clone size: NA; D gene: TRBD1; V gene: TRBV20-1; CDR3 DNA: TGCAGTGCTGTCTTGGGGCAGGGGGACACAGATACGCAGTATTTT; CDR3 protein: CSAVLGQGDTDTQYF
J gene: TRBJ1-5; clone size: NA; D gene: NA; V gene: TRBV3-1; CDR3 DNA: TGTGCCAGCAGCCAAGCACAACCGCAGGGCAAACAGCCCCAGCATTTT; CDR3 protein: CASSQAQPQGKQPQHF
J gene: TRBJ1-4; clone size: few; D gene: NA; V gene: TRBV6-1; CDR3 DNA: TGTGCCAGCAGGATGGACAGTAGTAATGAAAAACTGTTTTTT; CDR3 protein: CASRMDSSNEKLFF
J gene: TRBJ2-1; clone size: NA; D gene: NA; V gene: TRBV11-2; CDR3 DNA: TGTGCCAGCAGCTTAGGTGCTCTGGAGCAGTTCTTC; CDR3 protein: CASSLGALEQFF
J gene: TRBJ1-6; clone size: NA; D gene: TRBD1; V gene: TRBV2; CDR3 DNA: TGTGCCAGCAGTGTAAGGACAGGATCCAATTCACCCCTCCACTTT; CDR3 protein: CASSVRTGSNSPLHF
J gene: TRBJ2-5; clone size: many; D gene: NA; V gene: TRBV15; CDR3 DNA: TGTGCCACCACGCGAGCGATCCAAGAGACCCAGTACTTC; CDR3 protein: CATTRAIQETQYF
J gene: TRBJ2-5; clone size: few; D gene: NA; V gene: TRBV7-9; CDR3 DNA: TGTGCCAGCAGCCCAGGACCAAGAGGGGGTCTAGCAGGGGAGACCCAGTACTTC; CDR3 protein: CASSPGPRGGLAGETQYF
J gene: TRBJ2-7; clone size: NA; D gene: TRBD1; V gene: TRBV5-1; CDR3 DNA: TGCGCCAGCAGCTCTCTAACAGGGGGTGCCTCCTACGAGCAGTACTTC; CDR3 protein: CASSSLTGGASYEQYF
J gene: TRBJ2-5; clone size: NA; D gene: NA; V gene: TRBV9; CDR3 DNA: TGTGCCAGCAGCCCCCTCCCTCAGGGCGGGGTGAGGTACTTC; CDR3 protein: CASSPLPQGGVRYF
J gene: TRBJ2-3; clone size: NA; D gene: NA; V gene: TRBV9; CDR3 DNA: TGTGCCAACAGCGTAGGCCAGGGCCTTAGCACAGATACGCAGTATTTT; CDR3 protein: CANSVGQGLSTDTQYF
J gene: TRBJ2-5; clone size: NA; D gene: TRBD1; V gene: TRBV5-1; CDR3 DNA: TGCGCCAGCAGCTCGGGACAGGGGGCTAATATAGAAGAGTACTTC; CDR3 protein: CASSSGQGANIEEYF
J gene: TRBJ2-1; clone size: few; D gene: TRBD1; V gene: TRBV6-6; CDR3 DNA: TGTGCCAGCAGTCCGGGACAGGCAATTTCCTACAATGAGCAGTTCTTC; CDR3 protein: CASSPGQAISYNEQFF
J gene: TRBJ2-3; clone size: NA; D gene: NA; V gene: TRBV20-1; CDR3 DNA: TGCAGTGCCAAGTCATCACAGATGATAAGCACAGATACGCAGTATTTT; CDR3 protein: CSAKSSQMISTDTQYF
J gene: TRBJ1-1; clone size: many; D gene: TRBD1; V gene: TRBV27; CDR3 DNA: TGTGCCAGCAGTTCAGGGGGCAGTGGGGCTTTCTTT; CDR3 protein: CASSSGGSGAFF
J gene: TRBJ1-5; clone size: NA; D gene: NA; V gene: TRBV6-1; CDR3 DNA: TGTGCCAGCAACATCCTCAGAGGGGGGAAGAATAGCAATCAGCCCCAGCATTTT; CDR3 protein: CASNILRGGKNSNQPQHF
J gene: TRBJ2-1; clone size: NA; D gene: TRBD2; V gene: TRBV7-9; CDR3 DNA: TGTGCCAGCGCCGGGGGGATAAACAATGAGCAGTTCTTC; CDR3 protein: CASAGGINNEQFF
J gene: TRBJ2-3; clone size: few; D gene: TRBD1; V gene: TRBV12-3/TRBV12-4; CDR3 DNA: TGTGCCAGCAGTTTGAGGGGGCTTCAAGATACGCAGTATTTT; CDR3 protein: CASSLRGLQDTQYF
J gene: TRBJ1-2; clone size: NA; D gene: NA; V gene: TRBV29-1; CDR3 DNA: TGCAGCGTTGAGAGGGGGGGGCTCAGTGGCTACACCTTC; CDR3 protein: CSVERGGLSGYTF
J gene: TRBJ2-1; clone size: NA; D gene: NA; V gene: TRBV5-1; CDR3 DNA: TGCGCCAGCAGCTTGGCCCAGCGGGCGCGTGAGCAGTTCTTC; CDR3 protein: CASSLAQRAREQFF
J gene: TRBJ2-5; clone size: many; D gene: TRBD2; V gene: TRBV14; CDR3 DNA: TGTGCCAGCAGCCAAACCGGCCTACTAGCGGGAGGAAGAAAGACCCAGTACTTC; CDR3 protein: CASSQTGLLAGGRKTQYF
J gene: TRBJ2-3; clone size: many; D gene: NA; V gene: TRBV20-1; CDR3 DNA: TGCAGTGCTAATCCGAGCACAGATACGCAGTATTTT; CDR3 protein: CSANPSTDTQYF
J gene: TRBJ2-1; clone size: many; D gene: NA; V gene: TRBV4-1; CDR3 DNA: TGCGCCAGCAGCCACTACAATGAGCAGTTCTTC; CDR3 protein: CASSHYNEQFF
J gene: TRBJ2-5; clone size: once; D gene: TRBD2; V gene: TRBV20-1; CDR3 DNA: TGCAGTGCTTTTAGCGGGAGGGCCTCACGGAGGGAGCAGTACTTC; CDR3 protein: CSAFSGRASRREQYF
J gene: TRBJ1-5; clone size: NA; D gene: TRBD1; V gene: TRBV28; CDR3 DNA: TGTGCCAGCAGTTTACACAGGGGGCCGAATCAGCCCCAGCATTTT; CDR3 protein: CASSLHRGPNQPQHF
J gene: TRBJ2-1; clone size: NA; D gene: NA; V gene: TRBV7-2; CDR3 DNA: TGTGCCAGCAGCCTCGGGACTGGAATCGAGCAGTTCTTC; CDR3 protein: CASSLGTGIEQFF
J gene: TRBJ2-1; clone size: NA; D gene: TRBD2; V gene: TRBV20-1; CDR3 DNA: TGCAGTGCTCCCACTGGGGGGGGACCCGCGGATGAGCAGTTCTTC; CDR3 protein: CSAPTGGGPADEQFF
J gene: TRBJ2-7; clone size: few; D gene: NA; V gene: TRBV5-6; CDR3 DNA: TGTGCCAGCAGCTTGCTGGGCCAAGGGGGTTACGAGCAGTACTTC; CDR3 protein: CASSLLGQGGYEQYF
J gene: TRBJ2-7; clone size: NA; D gene: TRBD1; V gene: TRBV28; CDR3 DNA: TGTGCCAGCCGGGGACAGGGCCACTACGAGCAGTACTTC; CDR3 protein: CASRGQGHYEQYF